These 14 T cell receptor beta chains came from one sample sequenced in a study of OX40 agonist ivuxolimab in advanced cancers. The table came from immunoSEQ multiplex PCR; TCRdb's copy has only in-frame clones and leaves some out. The sample holds tens of thousands of clones, approximately 89% seen once. Sequences were derived from CD4+ or CD8+ T cells sorted from blood, sampled in a trial of the OX40 agonist ivuxolimab. These receptors were collected from an adult with an advanced solid tumor such as melanoma, head and neck, liver or kidney cancer.

This clone was seen a single time. The J gene is TRBJ2-7, the V gene TRBV6-6, with D uncertain. Trimming took off 0 bases at V and 6 bases at J, with 9 bases between the two ends. The CDR3 sequence is 13 residues long. The germline gives CDR1 MNHNY, CDR2 SVGAGI (reference sequence). CDR3 loop: CASSYSRPGEQYF. DNA for the CDR3: TGTGCCAGCAGTTACTCACGTCCTGGCGAGCAGTACTTC.

The table lists this clone with a count of one. The chain has TRBV18 and TRBJ1-1, with TRBD1 matching over 10 bases. CDR1 is KGHSH and CDR2 is LQKENI in the germline V gene. The CDR3 is 16 amino acids. V was clipped by 2 bases and J by 0 bases; unmatched bases: 3. CDR3 sequence (DNA): TGTGCCAGCTCACCAGGGACAGGGGCCCTGAACACTGAAGCTTTCTTT. This encodes CASSPGTGALNTEAFF.

The chain recombines TRBV29-1 with TRBJ1-1; D unresolved. The length of the CDR3 is 13 residues. V lost 5 bases, J lost 3 bases, and 13 bases lay in between. Germline V gene sequence: CDR1 SQVTM, CDR2 ANQGSEA. CDR3 sequence reads: CSVRVGGYTEAFF. The CDR3 bases are TGCAGCGTTCGGGTGGGTGGGTACACTGAAGCTTTCTTT.

The chain uses TRBV11-1 and TRBJ1-4; D gene ambiguous. The CDR3 consists of 14 residues. Germline-derived CDR1 and CDR2 are SGHAT and FQDESV (reference sequence). The V end lost 5 bases, the J end lost 4 bases, and 11 bases lay between the germline ends. The CDR3 here is CASSLGPNNEKLFF. The CDR3 region has the DNA TGTGCCAGCAGCCTCGGACCAAATAATGAAAAACTGTTTTTT.

The CDR3 reads CASSLGTGGYQPQHF. In DNA form, the CDR3 reads TGCGCCAGCAGCTTGGGGACAGGGGGATATCAGCCCCAGCATTTT. The rearrangement links TRBV5-1 to TRBJ1-5; 10 nucleotides align to TRBD1. The CDR3 consists of 15 residues. Germline V CDR1 and CDR2: SGHRS, YFSETQ. J was trimmed by 5 bases and V by 0 bases; bases with no gene match: 2. The full variable domain, rest sourced from reference TRBV5-1 and TRBJ1-5, is KAGVTQTPRYLIKTRGQQVTLSCSPISGHRSVSWYQQTPGQGLQFLFEYFSETQRNKGNFPGRFSGRQFSNSRSEMNVSTLELGDSALYLCASSLGTGGYQPQHFGDGTRLSIL.

The chain uses TRBV28 and TRBJ1-2; 8 bases align to TRBD1. Trimming cost V 7 bases and J 7 bases; bases outside gene matches: 5. This CDR3 has 12 amino acids. Per germline, CDR1 MDHEN and CDR2 SYDVKM. The CDR3 sequence is CASTIGQGGYTF. CDR3 bases: TGTGCCAGCACCATAGGACAGGGTGGCTACACCTTC.

The chain is built from TRBV9 and TRBJ2-3; TRBD2 might be the D (5 bases). The CDR3 is made up of 16 amino acids. With 4 bases removed from V and 3 bases from J, the gap between germline ends came to 18 bases. Germline V gene sequence: CDR1 SGDLS, CDR2 YYNGEE. The DNA for the CDR3 is TGTGCCAGCAGCACCTTGACGGACTTAGAGACAGATACGCAGTATTTT. Its translation is CASSTLTDLETDTQYF.

This sequence joins TRBV5-1 and TRBJ1-5; D call uncertain. Trimming removed 0 bases from V and 4 bases from J, with 8 bases in between. Germline V gene data show CDR1 as SGHRS and CDR2 as YFSETQ. CDR3 length: 14 amino acids. The CDR3 protein is CASSLGPRNQPQHF. In DNA, the CDR3 is TGCGCCAGCAGCTTGGGCCCCAGAAATCAGCCCCAGCATTTT.

This clone has just a few counts. The chain is built from TRBV5-4 and TRBJ1-4; tentatively, D is TRBD1 (5 bases). The CDR3 sequence is 15 residues long. V lost 3 bases, J lost 7 bases, and 16 bases lay in between. Germline assignment: CDR1 SGHNT and CDR2 YYREEE (reference sequence). CDR3 bases: TGTGCCAGCAGCTCCGGGGGAGGGAAGGGTGAAAAACTGTTTTTT. Encoded protein: CASSSGGGKGEKLFF.

The genes are TRBV14 and TRBJ2-3; D call uncertain. The V and J ends lost 3 bases and 6 bases respectively, with 10 bases between them. CDR1 and CDR2 from the germline V gene are SGHDN and FVKESK. The CDR3 spans 13 residues. The CDR3 sequence: CASSQSSGDTQYF. CDR3 nucleotide sequence: TGTGCCAGCAGCCAGTCCTCGGGTGATACGCAGTATTTT.

CDR3 amino acids: CASSLVISGGDTQYF. In DNA, the CDR3 is TGTGCCAGCAGCTTGGTTATTAGCGGGGGTGATACGCAGTATTTT. The V call is TRBV5-4, the J call TRBJ2-3, with 9 positions matching TRBD2. V shed 0 bases, J shed 6 bases, and the junction held 5 bases outside the gene matches. Germline V gene lookup returns CDR1 SGHNT and CDR2 YYREEE (reference sequence). The CDR3 is 15 amino acids.

The J gene is TRBJ1-1, the V gene TRBV6-5, with D perhaps matching TRBD1 (5 bases). This CDR3 contains 14 residues. Germline V gene lookup returns CDR1 MNHEY and CDR2 SVGAGI. Trimming cost V 8 bases and J 3 bases, with 16 bases left between them. This CDR3 is CASSLLEGDTEAFF. For the CDR3, the DNA is TGTGCCAGCTCATTACTCGAAGGGGACACTGAAGCTTTCTTT.

The V and J genes are TRBV27 and TRBJ2-7; possibly TRBD1 for D (5 bases). This CDR3 region has 17 residues. V lost 0 bases and J 2 bases, leaving 17 bases between the germline ends. Germline V gene data show CDR1 as MNHEY and CDR2 as SMNVEV (reference sequence). CDR3 coding DNA: TGTGCCAGCAGTTTATCTCCAGTAGTGCAGGGCCCCTACGAGCAGTACTTC. This codes for CASSLSPVVQGPYEQYF.

The chain couples TRBV2 to TRBJ1-6; D might be TRBD1 (6 bases). Germline V lookup: CDR1 SNHLY, CDR2 FYNNEI. The CDR3 consists of 16 residues. The ends were cut back, 5 bases at V and 7 bases at J, with 18 bases in the middle. CDR3 DNA sequence: TGTGCCAGCAGTTCCTTGGGGGGCGAGGGAAATTCACCCCTCCACTTT. Amino acid sequence: CASSSLGGEGNSPLHF.